This TCR beta chain is from a study of T cell responses to AZD1222 COVID-19 vaccine. The CDR3 contains 15 residues. Measured with immunoSEQ multiplex PCR; TCRdb has only the in-frame clones, and not every one. The sample consists of 90,000 to 150,000 clones, approximately 90% of them appearing once. The V call is TRBV21-1, the J call TRBJ1-5. TRBV21-1 is described as a pseudogene. The sample in question was peripheral blood, obtained on day 0 of AZD1222 vaccination. The clonotype comes from an adult in good health. CDR3 protein: CASSKEPYSNQPQHF. Written as DNA, the CDR3 is TGTGCCAGCAGCAAAGAACCATATAGCAATCAGCCCCAGCATTTT.